The T cell receptor beta chain under discussion was sequenced for a study of T cell repertoires in cytomegalovirus infection. As for the study in general: Recently identified HLA-C-restricted CMV epitopes were among the peptides used. Signatures in public TCR beta sequences pointed to both CMV infection and matching HLA type.

Study observations and caveats: Identification of carriers of CMV plus the relevant HLA was performed using cumulative public TCR beta family frequency. CMV-specific TCR beta clonotypes restricted by HLA-C were the ones dominating the ex vivo response.

MiXCR, run by TCRdb on the reads, gives a single entry per CDR3 protein. Of about 890,000 distinct CDR3 sequences listed, approximately 32% are singletons. As to this clonotype: Antigen specificity is unknown.

The sequence was collected from a human donor in good health (CMV status not recorded). Some clones in this sample may be carry-over from other donors' samples. The sequenced sample was cultured CD8+ T cells from PBMCs, obtained from culture after CMV antigen stimulation.

CDR3 bases: TGTGCCAGCAGCTTCCGCCAGGGGCTTGAAGAGACCCAGTACTTC. As protein: CASSFRQGLEETQYF. The J gene is TRBJ2-5, the V gene TRBV5-5; D is perhaps TRBD1 (6 bases). The CDR3 consists of 15 residues. V lost 2 bases, J lost 3 bases, and 14 bases lay in between. The V gene's germline CDR1 is SGHKS and CDR2 YYEKEE (reference sequence).